This T cell receptor (beta chain) comes out of a study of graft-versus-host responses after intestinal transplantation. Study as a whole: Isolated intestinal, liver-intestinal, or multivisceral transplants had been given to the recipients.

Generated by immunoSEQ multiplex PCR, the TCRdb table keeps only in-frame clones and is missing some. In the table there are 100,000 to 120,000 clones, over 85% of which are singletons. On this clone: What it recognizes is unknown.

The CDR3 sequence is 17 residues long. Between the trimmed V and J ends, which lost 7 bases and 2 bases, there was a span of 22 bases. Germline V gene sequence: CDR1 MDHEN, CDR2 SYDVKM. This TCR came from a human donor who received an intestinal transplant. This chain links TRBV28 with TRBJ2-3; weak D call: TRBD2 (6 bases). Sequencing was performed on unstimulated CD8+ T cells sorted from spleen or lymph node cells, taken before intestinal transplant. CDR3 residues: CASITPYGGAATDTQYF. The CDR3 DNA follows: TGTGCCAGCATCACCCCTTACGGGGGAGCCGCCACAGATACGCAGTATTTT. Looking up the rest from reference TRBV28 and TRBJ2-3 gives the full variable domain: DVKVTQSSRYLVKRTGEKVFLECVQDMDHENMFWYRQDPGLGLRLIYFSYDVKMKEKGDIPEGYSVSREKKERFSLILESASTNQTSMYLCASITPYGGAATDTQYFGPGTRLTVL.